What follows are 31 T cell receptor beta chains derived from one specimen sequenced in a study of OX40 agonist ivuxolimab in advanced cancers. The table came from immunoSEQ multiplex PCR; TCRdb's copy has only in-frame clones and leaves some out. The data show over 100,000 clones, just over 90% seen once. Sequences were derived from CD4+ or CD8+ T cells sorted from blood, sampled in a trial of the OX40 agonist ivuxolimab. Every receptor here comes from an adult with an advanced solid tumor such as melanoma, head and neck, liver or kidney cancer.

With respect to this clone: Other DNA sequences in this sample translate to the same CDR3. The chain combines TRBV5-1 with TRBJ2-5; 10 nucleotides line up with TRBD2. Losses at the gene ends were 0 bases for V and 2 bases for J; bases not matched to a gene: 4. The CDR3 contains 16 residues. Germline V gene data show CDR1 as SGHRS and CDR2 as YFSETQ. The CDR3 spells CASSLGLAGVQETQYF. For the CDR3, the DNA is TGCGCCAGCAGCTTGGGGCTAGCGGGGGTTCAAGAGACCCAGTACTTC.

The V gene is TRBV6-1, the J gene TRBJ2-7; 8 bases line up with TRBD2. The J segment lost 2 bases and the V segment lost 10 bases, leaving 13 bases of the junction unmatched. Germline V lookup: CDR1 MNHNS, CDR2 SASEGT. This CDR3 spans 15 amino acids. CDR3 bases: TGTGCCAACCACCGTAGCGGGCGGGGGGCCTACGAGCAGTACTTC. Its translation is CANHRSGRGAYEQYF.

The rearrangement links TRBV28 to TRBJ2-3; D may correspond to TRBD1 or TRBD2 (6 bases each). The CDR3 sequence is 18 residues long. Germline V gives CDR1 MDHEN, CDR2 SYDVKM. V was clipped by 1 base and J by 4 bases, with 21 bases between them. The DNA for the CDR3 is TGTGCCAGCAGTTTATATGGATTGGGGGGCAGTATGGCAGATACGCAGTATTTT. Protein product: CASSLYGLGGSMADTQYF.

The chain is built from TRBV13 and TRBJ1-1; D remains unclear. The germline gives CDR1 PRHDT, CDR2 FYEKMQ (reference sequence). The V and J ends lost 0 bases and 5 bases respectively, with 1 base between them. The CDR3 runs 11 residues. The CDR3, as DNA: TGTGCCAGCAGCTTAGGTACTGAAGCTTTCTTT. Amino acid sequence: CASSLGTEAFF.

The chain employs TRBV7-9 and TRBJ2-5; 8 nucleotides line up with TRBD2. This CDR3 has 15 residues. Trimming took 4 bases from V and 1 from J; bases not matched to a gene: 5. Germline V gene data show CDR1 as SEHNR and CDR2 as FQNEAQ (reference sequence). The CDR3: CASSSLAVLQETQYF. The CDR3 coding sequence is TGTGCCAGCAGCTCACTAGCGGTCCTCCAAGAGACCCAGTACTTC.

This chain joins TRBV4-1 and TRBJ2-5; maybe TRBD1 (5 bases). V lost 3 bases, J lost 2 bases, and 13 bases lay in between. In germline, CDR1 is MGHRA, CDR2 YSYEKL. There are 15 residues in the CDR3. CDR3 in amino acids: CASSQMDIRQETQYF. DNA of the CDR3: TGCGCCAGCAGCCAGATGGACATAAGACAAGAGACCCAGTACTTC.

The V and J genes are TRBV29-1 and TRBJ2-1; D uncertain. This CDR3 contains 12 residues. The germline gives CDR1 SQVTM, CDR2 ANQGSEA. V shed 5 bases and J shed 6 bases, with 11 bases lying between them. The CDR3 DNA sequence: TGCAGCGTTCGAAGGTCTCTCAATGAGCAGTTCTTC. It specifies CSVRRSLNEQFF.

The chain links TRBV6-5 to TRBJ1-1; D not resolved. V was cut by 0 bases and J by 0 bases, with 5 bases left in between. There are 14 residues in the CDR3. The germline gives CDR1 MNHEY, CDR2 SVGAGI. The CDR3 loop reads CASSYSRVNTEAFF. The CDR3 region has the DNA TGTGCCAGCAGTTACTCACGCGTGAACACTGAAGCTTTCTTT.

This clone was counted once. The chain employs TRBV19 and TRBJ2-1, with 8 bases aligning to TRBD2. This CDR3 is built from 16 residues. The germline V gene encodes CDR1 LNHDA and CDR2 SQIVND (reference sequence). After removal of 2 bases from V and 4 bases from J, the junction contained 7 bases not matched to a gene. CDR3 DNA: TGTGCCAGTAGTATACCGGGCGGGGGGCTTTACAATGAGCAGTTCTTC. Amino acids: CASSIPGGGLYNEQFF.

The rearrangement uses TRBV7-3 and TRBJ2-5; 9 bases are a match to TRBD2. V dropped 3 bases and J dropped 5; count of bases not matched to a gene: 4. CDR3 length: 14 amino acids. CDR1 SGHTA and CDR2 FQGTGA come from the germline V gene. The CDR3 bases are TGTGCCAGCAGCTTTAGGACTAGCGCGGAGACCCAGTACTTC. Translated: CASSFRTSAETQYF.

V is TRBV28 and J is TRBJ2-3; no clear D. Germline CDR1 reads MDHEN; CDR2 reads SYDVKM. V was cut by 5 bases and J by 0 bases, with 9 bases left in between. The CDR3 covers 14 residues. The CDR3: CASSTTLSTDTQYF. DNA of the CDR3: TGTGCCAGCAGTACGACCCTTAGCACAGATACGCAGTATTTT.

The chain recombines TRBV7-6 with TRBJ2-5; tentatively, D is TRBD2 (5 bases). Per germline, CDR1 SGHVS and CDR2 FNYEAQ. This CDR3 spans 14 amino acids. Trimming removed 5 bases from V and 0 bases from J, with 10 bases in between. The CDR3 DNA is TGTGCCAGCAGCCGAACTAGGAACCAAGAGACCCAGTACTTC. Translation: CASSRTRNQETQYF.

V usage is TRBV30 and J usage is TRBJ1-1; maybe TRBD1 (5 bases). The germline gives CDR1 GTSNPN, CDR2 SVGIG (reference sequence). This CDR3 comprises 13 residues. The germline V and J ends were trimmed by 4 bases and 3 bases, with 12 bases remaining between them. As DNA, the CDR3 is TGTGCCTGGAAAGGGGATAAGGACACTGAAGCTTTCTTT. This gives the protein CAWKGDKDTEAFF.

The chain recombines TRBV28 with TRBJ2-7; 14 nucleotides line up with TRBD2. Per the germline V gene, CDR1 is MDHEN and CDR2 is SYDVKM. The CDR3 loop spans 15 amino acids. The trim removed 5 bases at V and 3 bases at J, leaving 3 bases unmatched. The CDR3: CASSRGTSGSYEQYF. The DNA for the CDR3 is TGTGCCAGCAGTCGGGGGACTAGCGGGAGCTACGAGCAGTACTTC.

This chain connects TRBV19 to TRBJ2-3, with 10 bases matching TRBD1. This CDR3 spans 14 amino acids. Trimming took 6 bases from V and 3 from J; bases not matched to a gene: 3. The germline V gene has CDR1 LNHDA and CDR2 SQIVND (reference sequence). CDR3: CASRDRGRTDTQYF. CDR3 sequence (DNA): TGTGCCAGTAGGGACAGGGGGAGGACAGATACGCAGTATTTT.

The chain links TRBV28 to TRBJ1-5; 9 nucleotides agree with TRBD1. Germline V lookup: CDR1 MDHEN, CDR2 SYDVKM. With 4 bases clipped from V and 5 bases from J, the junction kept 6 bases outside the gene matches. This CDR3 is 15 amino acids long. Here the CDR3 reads CASSSGTGWDQPQHF. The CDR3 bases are TGTGCCAGCAGTTCCGGGACAGGGTGGGATCAGCCCCAGCATTTT.

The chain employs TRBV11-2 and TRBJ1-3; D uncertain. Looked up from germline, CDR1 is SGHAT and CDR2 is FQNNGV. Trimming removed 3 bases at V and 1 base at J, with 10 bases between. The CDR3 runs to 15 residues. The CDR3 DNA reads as TGTGCCAGCAGCTTTGAGGTTTCATCTGGAAACACCATATATTTT. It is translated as CASSFEVSSGNTIYF.

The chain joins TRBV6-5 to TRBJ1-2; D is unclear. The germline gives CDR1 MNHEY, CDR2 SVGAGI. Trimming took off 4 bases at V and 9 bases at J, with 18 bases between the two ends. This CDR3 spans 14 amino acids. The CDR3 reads CASSSGLHTDRYTF. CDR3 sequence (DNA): TGTGCCAGCAGTTCCGGACTCCACACCGATCGCTACACCTTC.

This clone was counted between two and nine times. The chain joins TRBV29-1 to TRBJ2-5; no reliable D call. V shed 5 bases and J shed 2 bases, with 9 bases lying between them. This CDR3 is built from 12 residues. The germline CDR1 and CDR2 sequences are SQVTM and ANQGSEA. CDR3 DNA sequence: TGCAGCGTTAAGTCAGAACAAGAGACCCAGTACTTC. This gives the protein CSVKSEQETQYF.

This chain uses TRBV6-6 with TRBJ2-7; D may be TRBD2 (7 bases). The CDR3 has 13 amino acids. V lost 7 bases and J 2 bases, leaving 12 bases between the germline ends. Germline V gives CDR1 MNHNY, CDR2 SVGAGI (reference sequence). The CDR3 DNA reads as TGTGCCAGCATCCGGGGGGCCCCCTACGAGCAGTACTTC. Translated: CASIRGAPYEQYF.

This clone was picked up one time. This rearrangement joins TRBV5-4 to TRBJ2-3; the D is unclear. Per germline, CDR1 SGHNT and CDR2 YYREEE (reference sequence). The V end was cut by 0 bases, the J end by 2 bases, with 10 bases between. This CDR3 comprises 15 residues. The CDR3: CASSLGRRLTDTQYF. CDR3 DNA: TGTGCCAGCAGCTTGGGGCGGAGACTCACAGATACGCAGTATTTT. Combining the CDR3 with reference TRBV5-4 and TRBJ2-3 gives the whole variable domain ETGVTQSPTHLIKTRGQQVTLRCSSQSGHNTVSWYQQALGQGPQFIFQYYREEENGRGNFPPRFSGLQFPNYSSELNVNALELDDSALYLCASSLGRRLTDTQYFGPGTRLTVL.

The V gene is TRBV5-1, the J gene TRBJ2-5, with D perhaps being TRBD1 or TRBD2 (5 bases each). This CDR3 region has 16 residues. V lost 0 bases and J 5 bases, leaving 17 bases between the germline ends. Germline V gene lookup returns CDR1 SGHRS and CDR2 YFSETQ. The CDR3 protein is CASSLGAIRDGETQYF. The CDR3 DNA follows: TGCGCCAGCAGCTTGGGGGCCATCAGGGACGGGGAGACCCAGTACTTC.

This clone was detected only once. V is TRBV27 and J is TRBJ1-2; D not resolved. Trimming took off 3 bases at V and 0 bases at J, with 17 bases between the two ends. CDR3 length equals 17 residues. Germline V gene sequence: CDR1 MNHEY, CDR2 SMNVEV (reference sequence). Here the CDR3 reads CASSFYPRRRTNYGYTF. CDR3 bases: TGTGCCAGCAGTTTTTACCCCCGTCGGCGGACTAACTATGGCTACACCTTC.

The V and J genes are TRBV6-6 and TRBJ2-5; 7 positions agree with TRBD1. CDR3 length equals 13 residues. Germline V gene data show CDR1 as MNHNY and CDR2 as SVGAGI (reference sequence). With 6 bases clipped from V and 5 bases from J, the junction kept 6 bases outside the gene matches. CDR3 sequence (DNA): TGTGCCAGCAGCCTCGACAGGGTTGAGACCCAGTACTTC. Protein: CASSLDRVETQYF.

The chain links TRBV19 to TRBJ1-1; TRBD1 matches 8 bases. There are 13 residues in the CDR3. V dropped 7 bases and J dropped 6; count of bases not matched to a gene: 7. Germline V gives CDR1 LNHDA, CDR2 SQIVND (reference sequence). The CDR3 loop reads CASKDRGRPEAFF. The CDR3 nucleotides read TGTGCCAGTAAAGACAGGGGTAGGCCTGAAGCTTTCTTT.

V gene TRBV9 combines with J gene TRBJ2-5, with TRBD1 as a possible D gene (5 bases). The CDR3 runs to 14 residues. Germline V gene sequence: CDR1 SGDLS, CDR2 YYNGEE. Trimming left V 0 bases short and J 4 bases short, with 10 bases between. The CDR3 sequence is CASSVGGRVETQYF. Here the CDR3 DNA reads TGTGCCAGCAGCGTAGGGGGCAGGGTAGAGACCCAGTACTTC.

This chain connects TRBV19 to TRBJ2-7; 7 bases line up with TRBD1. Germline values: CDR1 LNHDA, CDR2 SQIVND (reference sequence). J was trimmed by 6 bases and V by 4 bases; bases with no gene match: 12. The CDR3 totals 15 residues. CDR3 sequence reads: CASSNRGSIYGEQYF. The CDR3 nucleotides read TGTGCCAGTAGTAACAGGGGATCGATCTACGGCGAGCAGTACTTC.

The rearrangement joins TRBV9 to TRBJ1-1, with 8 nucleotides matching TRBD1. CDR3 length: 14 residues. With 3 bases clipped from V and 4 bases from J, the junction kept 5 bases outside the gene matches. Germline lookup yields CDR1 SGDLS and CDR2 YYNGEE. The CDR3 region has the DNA TGTGCCAGCAGCGGACACGGGACAGGCACTGAAGCTTTCTTT. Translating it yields CASSGHGTGTEAFF.

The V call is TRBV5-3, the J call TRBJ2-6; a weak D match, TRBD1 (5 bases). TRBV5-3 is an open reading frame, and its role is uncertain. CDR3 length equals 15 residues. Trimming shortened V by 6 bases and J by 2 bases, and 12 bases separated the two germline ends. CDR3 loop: CARTTKGTGANVLTF. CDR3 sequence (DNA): TGTGCCAGAACCACAAAGGGGACTGGGGCCAACGTCCTGACTTTC.

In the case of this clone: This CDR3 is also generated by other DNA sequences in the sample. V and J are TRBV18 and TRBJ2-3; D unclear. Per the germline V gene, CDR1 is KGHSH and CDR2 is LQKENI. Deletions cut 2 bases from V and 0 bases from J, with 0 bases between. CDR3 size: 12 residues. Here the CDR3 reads CASSPSTDTQYF. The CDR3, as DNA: TGTGCCAGCTCACCAAGCACAGATACGCAGTATTTT.

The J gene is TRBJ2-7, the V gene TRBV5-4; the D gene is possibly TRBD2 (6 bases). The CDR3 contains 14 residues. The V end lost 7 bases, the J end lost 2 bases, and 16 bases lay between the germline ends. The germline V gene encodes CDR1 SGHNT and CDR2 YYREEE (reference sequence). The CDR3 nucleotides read TGTGCCAGCCAGGAGGACGGGAGCACCTACGAGCAGTACTTC. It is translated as CASQEDGSTYEQYF.